Listed below are T cell receptor beta chains from one sample, sequenced in a study of blood T cell repertoires in COVID-19. The method was immunoSEQ multiplex PCR; TCRdb's version includes in-frame clones alone and lacks a portion of them. The top ten hold over 9.5% of the sample, which has 150,000 to 200,000 clones, 82% seen once. Material: PBMCs or T cells enriched from blood (not recorded which). These receptors were taken from a man in his forties who had recovered from COVID-19. CDR3s include the opening cysteine and the closing phenylalanine or tryptophan. Fields, in order: V gene, D gene, J gene, clone size, CDR3 protein, CDR3 DNA. A D gene is named only where the DNA matches it firmly. Size values are once, few and many counts, or a class for expanded clones, and some rows have none.

>TRBV4-3|TRBD2|TRBJ2-3|NA
CASSPPPGSGDVATQYF
TGCGCCAGCAGCCCACCCCCCGGCAGCGGGGACGTGGCTACGCAGTATTTT
>TRBV28|NA|TRBJ2-7|NA
CASSLIGREQYF
TGTGCCAGCAGTTTAATCGGTCGGGAGCAGTACTTC
>TRBV7-9|TRBD1|TRBJ1-2|few
CASSFGGTGNYGYTF
TGTGCCAGCAGCTTCGGCGGGACAGGGAACTATGGCTACACCTTC
>TRBV27|NA|TRBJ1-4|NA
CASSLNKRGEKLFF
TGTGCCAGCAGTTTAAATAAGCGGGGAGAAAAACTGTTTTTT
>TRBV28|NA|TRBJ1-4|NA
CASNYGGANEKLFF
TGTGCCAGCAACTACGGCGGGGCTAATGAAAAACTGTTTTTT
>TRBV6-5|NA|TRBJ2-7|NA
CASSPGILYEQYF
TGTGCCAGCAGTCCCGGGATCCTCTACGAGCAGTACTTC
>TRBV7-6|TRBD2|TRBJ2-1|NA
CASSPAGGPYNEQFF
TGTGCCAGCAGCCCCGCGGGGGGGCCCTACAATGAGCAGTTCTTC
>TRBV19|NA|TRBJ2-2|NA
CASSILTGNTGELFF
TGTGCCAGTAGTATTCTCACAGGTAACACCGGGGAGCTGTTTTTT
>TRBV3-1/TRBV3-2|NA|TRBJ2-5|NA
CASSQDRGGGETQYF
TGTGCCAGCAGCCAAGATAGGGGAGGCGGGGAGACCCAGTACTTC
>TRBV6-1|TRBD1|TRBJ1-6|once
CASSARDRGYNSPLHF
TGTGCCAGCAGTGCAAGGGACAGGGGCTATAATTCACCCCTCCACTTT
>TRBV29-1|TRBD1|TRBJ1-3|NA
CSVEGTGTTGNTIYF
TGCAGCGTTGAAGGGACAGGGACCACTGGAAACACCATATATTTT
>TRBV5-1|NA|TRBJ1-1|NA
CASSLGAVNTEAFF
TGCGCCAGCAGCTTGGGGGCAGTGAACACTGAAGCTTTCTTT
>TRBV28|TRBD2|TRBJ2-7|NA
CASISHIAGGSYEQYF
TGTGCCAGCATCTCCCACATAGCGGGAGGGTCCTACGAGCAGTACTTC
>TRBV6-2/TRBV6-3|NA|TRBJ1-5|NA
CASSYSGLLNQPQHF
TGTGCCAGCAGTTACTCTGGGCTGCTCAATCAGCCCCAGCATTTT
>TRBV6-5|NA|TRBJ1-6|few
CASRNREYNSPLHF
TGTGCCAGCAGGAACAGGGAGTATAATTCACCCCTCCACTTT
>TRBV15|NA|TRBJ2-1|NA
CATSQRAGIPNEQFF
TGTGCCACCAGCCAGAGGGCGGGAATCCCCAATGAGCAGTTCTTC
>TRBV7-2|NA|TRBJ1-5|NA
CASSTQGGGTVAQPQHF
TGTGCCAGCAGCACACAGGGTGGAGGAACAGTTGCACAGCCCCAGCATTTT
>TRBV3-1/TRBV3-2|NA|TRBJ2-1|NA
CASSQVRGNEQFF
TGTGCCAGCAGCCAAGTGCGAGGGAATGAGCAGTTCTTC
>TRBV18|NA|TRBJ2-2|NA
CASSPLSRDTGELFF
TGTGCCAGCTCACCTCTTTCGAGGGACACCGGGGAGCTGTTTTTT
>TRBV30|NA|TRBJ2-1|NA
CAWMAGSSYNEQFF
TGTGCCTGGATGGCGGGAAGCTCCTACAATGAGCAGTTCTTC
>TRBV2|TRBD1|TRBJ1-5|NA
CASSESQTGNQPQHF
TGTGCCAGCAGTGAATCGCAGACAGGGAATCAGCCCCAGCATTTT
>TRBV7-7|TRBD1|TRBJ1-4|few
CASSLGAGGDEKLFF
TGTGCCAGCAGCCTAGGGGCAGGGGGCGATGAAAAACTGTTTTTT
>TRBV27|NA|TRBJ2-5|NA
CASTSTALAGEETQYF
TGTGCCAGCACCTCAACGGCCTTGGCAGGGGAAGAGACCCAGTACTTC
>TRBV6-1|NA|TRBJ2-5|NA
CASSEDGWGLGTQYF
TGTGCCAGCAGTGAAGATGGGTGGGGCCTGGGGACCCAGTACTTC
>TRBV2|TRBD2|TRBJ2-1|few
CASKRTPGSGILLHEQFF
TGTGCCAGCAAGAGGACCCCGGGTAGCGGGATTCTGTTGCATGAGCAGTTCTTC
>TRBV7-2|TRBD1|TRBJ1-2|NA
CASSLVLVTGQGGYGYTF
TGTGCCAGCAGCTTAGTCTTGGTGACGGGACAGGGGGGCTATGGCTACACCTTC
>TRBV3-1/TRBV3-2|TRBD1|TRBJ1-1|NA
CASSQTDRGGTEAFF
TGTGCCAGCAGCCAAACCGACAGGGGGGGGACTGAAGCTTTCTTT
>TRBV19|NA|TRBJ2-7|NA
CASSDRAYEQYF
TGTGCCAGTAGTGACAGAGCCTACGAGCAGTACTTC
>TRBV4-3|NA|TRBJ2-3|NA
CASSQDPSRDLSTDTQYF
TGCGCCAGCAGCCAAGATCCTTCCCGGGACTTATCCACAGATACGCAGTATTTT
>TRBV7-2|NA|TRBJ2-1|NA
CASSPLVEQFF
TGTGCCAGCAGCCCTTTAGTTGAGCAGTTCTTC
>TRBV2|TRBD2|TRBJ2-5|NA
CASSPGLAGGMGVETQYF
TGTGCCAGCAGCCCCGGACTAGCGGGAGGAATGGGCGTAGAGACCCAGTACTTC
>TRBV5-4|TRBD1|TRBJ1-2|NA
CASSLLGDRGLNGYTF
TGTGCCAGCAGCTTGTTAGGGGACAGGGGGCTTAATGGCTACACCTTC
>TRBV27|NA|TRBJ1-2|NA
CASSPFWTAPMSANYGYTF
TGTGCCAGCAGTCCCTTCTGGACAGCCCCAATGTCGGCTAACTATGGCTACACCTTC
>TRBV4-3|NA|TRBJ1-2|NA
CASSPKAGRMDYGYTF
TGCGCCAGCAGCCCCAAGGCGGGGAGGATGGACTATGGCTACACCTTC
>TRBV5-1|NA|TRBJ2-3|NA
CASSLESGTQYF
TGCGCCAGCAGCTTGGAATCCGGTACGCAGTATTTT
>TRBV5-1|NA|TRBJ1-6|NA
CASTPVTGNSPLHF
TGCGCCAGCACCCCGGTGACGGGTAATTCACCCCTCCACTTT
>TRBV5-4|NA|TRBJ1-5|NA
CASSLGGGFDQPQHF
TGTGCCAGCAGCTTGGGAGGAGGGTTCGATCAGCCCCAGCATTTT
>TRBV19|TRBD1|TRBJ2-1|NA
CASSMTGKDEQFF
TGTGCCAGTAGTATGACAGGGAAGGATGAGCAGTTCTTC
>TRBV6-6|TRBD2|TRBJ2-7|NA
CASRKGLAVNYEQYF
TGTGCCAGTCGGAAAGGTCTAGCGGTGAACTACGAGCAGTACTTC
>TRBV18|NA|TRBJ2-3|NA
CASSPPGGFRTDTQYF
TGTGCCAGCTCACCACCAGGAGGATTTCGCACAGATACGCAGTATTTT
>TRBV27|TRBD2|TRBJ2-1|NA
CASSLASGMLEEQFF
TGTGCCAGCAGTTTAGCTAGCGGGATGCTCGAAGAGCAGTTCTTC
>TRBV11-2|NA|TRBJ1-6|few
CASSLDPVTSPLHF
TGTGCCAGCAGCTTAGATCCAGTTACTTCACCCCTCCACTTT
>TRBV29-1|TRBD2|TRBJ2-3|NA
CSVSSGSDTQYF
TGCAGCGTCTCTAGCGGTTCAGATACGCAGTATTTT
>TRBV20-1|NA|TRBJ1-5|NA
CSASEGGSNQPQHF
TGCAGTGCCAGTGAGGGGGGGAGCAATCAGCCCCAGCATTTT
>TRBV7-8|NA|TRBJ1-5|NA
CASSSQGWGQPQHF
TGTGCCAGCAGCTCCCAGGGTTGGGGTCAGCCCCAGCATTTT
>TRBV24-1|TRBD2|TRBJ2-2|NA
CATSDRGLAVNTGELFF
TGTGCCACCAGTGACCGGGGACTAGCGGTGAACACCGGGGAGCTGTTTTTT
>TRBV15|TRBD1|TRBJ1-2|NA
CATSRDPTTGVGYTF
TGTGCCACCAGCAGAGATCCCACCACAGGGGTTGGCTACACCTTC
>TRBV28|TRBD2|TRBJ2-1|NA
CASHSLAGEINEQFF
TGTGCCAGCCACTCACTAGCGGGAGAGATCAATGAGCAGTTCTTC
>TRBV29-1|NA|TRBJ2-3|NA
CSVGAGVADTQYF
TGCAGCGTTGGCGCAGGGGTGGCAGATACGCAGTATTTT
>TRBV2|NA|TRBJ1-2|NA
CASFRSLSGYTF
TGTGCCAGCTTCAGGTCTCTAAGTGGCTACACCTTC
>TRBV7-3|NA|TRBJ1-5|NA
CASSLLPLEQVGRYNQPQHF
TGTGCCAGCAGCTTACTCCCCCTGGAGCAGGTAGGGAGGTACAATCAGCCCCAGCATTTT